This TCR beta chain was recorded in a study of blood T cell repertoires in COVID-19. The V end was cut by 0 bases, the J end by 4 bases, with 9 bases between. The CDR3 is 14 amino acids. CDR1 and CDR2 from the germline V gene are LNHDA and SQIVND (reference sequence). Here immunoSEQ multiplex PCR was the method, and the copy in TCRdb shows in-frame clones only, minus some. The sample contains roughly 150,000 clones, 80% to 85% of which appear only once. The sequence was obtained from a human donor in a cohort sampled during active COVID-19. The chain recombines TRBV19 with TRBJ1-1; TRBD1 might be the D (5 bases). Sequencing was done on a sample of peripheral blood. The CDR3 nucleotides read TGTGCCAGTAGTATAGACAGGGCAGGCACTGAAGCTTTCTTT. Protein sequence: CASSIDRAGTEAFF.